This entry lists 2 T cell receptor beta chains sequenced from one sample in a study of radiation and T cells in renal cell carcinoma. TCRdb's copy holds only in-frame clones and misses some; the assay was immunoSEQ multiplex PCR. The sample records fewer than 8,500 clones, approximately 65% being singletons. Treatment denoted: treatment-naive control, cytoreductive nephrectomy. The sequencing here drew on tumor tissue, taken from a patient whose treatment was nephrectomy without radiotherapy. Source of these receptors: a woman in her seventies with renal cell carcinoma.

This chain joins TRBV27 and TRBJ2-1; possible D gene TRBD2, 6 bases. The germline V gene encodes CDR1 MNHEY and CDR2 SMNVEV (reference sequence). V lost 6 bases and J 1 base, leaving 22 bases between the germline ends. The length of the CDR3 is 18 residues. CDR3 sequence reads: CASSLIPAFAGSYNEQFF. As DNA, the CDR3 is TGTGCCAGCAGCTTAATCCCCGCCTTTGCGGGGTCCTACAATGAGCAGTTCTTC.

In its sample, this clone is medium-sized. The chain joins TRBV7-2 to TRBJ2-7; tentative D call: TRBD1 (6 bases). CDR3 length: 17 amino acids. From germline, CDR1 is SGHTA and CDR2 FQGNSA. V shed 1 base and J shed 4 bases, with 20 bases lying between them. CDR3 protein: CASSLGGLGANRYEQYF. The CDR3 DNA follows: TGTGCCAGCAGCTTAGGAGGGTTGGGGGCAAATCGGTACGAGCAGTACTTC.